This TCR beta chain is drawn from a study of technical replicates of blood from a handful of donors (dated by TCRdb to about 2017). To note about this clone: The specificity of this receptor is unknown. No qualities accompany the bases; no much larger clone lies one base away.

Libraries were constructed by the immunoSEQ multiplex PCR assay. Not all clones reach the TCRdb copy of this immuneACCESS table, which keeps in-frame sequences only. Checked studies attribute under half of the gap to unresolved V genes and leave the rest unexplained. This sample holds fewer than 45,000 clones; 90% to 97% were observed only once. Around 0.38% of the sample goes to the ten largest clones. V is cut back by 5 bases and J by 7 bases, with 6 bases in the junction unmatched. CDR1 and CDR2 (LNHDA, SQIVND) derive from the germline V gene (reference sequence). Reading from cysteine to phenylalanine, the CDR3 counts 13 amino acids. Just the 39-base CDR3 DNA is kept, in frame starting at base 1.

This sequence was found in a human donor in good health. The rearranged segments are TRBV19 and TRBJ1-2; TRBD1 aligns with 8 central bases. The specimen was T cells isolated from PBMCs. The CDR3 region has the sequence CASSPGGAFGYTF. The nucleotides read TGTGCCAGTAGTCCAGGGGGCGCATTTGGCTACACCTTC. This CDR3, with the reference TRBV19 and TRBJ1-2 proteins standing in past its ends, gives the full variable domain DGGITQSPKYLFRKEGQNVTLSCEQNLNHDAMYWYRQDPGQGLRLIYYSQIVNDFQKGDIAEGYSVSREKKESFPLTVTSAQKNPTAFYLCASSPGGAFGYTFGSGTRLTVV.